The next 2 T cell receptor beta chains were all read from a single sample in a study of high-grade serous ovarian cancer treatment subgroups. Some clones are missing from TCRdb's copy, which holds only in-frame ones; the method was immunoSEQ multiplex PCR. In the table there are several thousand clones, around 81% of which are singletons. Tumor samples were obtained before definitive surgery or chemotherapy. Sequencing was carried out using tumor tissue. The source is a human donor with high-grade serous ovarian cancer.

The chain combines TRBV5-1 with TRBJ1-5; tentatively, D is TRBD1 (5 bases). Germline CDR1 reads SGHRS; CDR2 reads YFSETQ. This CDR3 region has 14 residues. V lost 5 bases and J lost 5, with 14 bases in between. The CDR3 coding sequence is TGCGCCAGCAGTTTACAGCTGGGGGATCAGCCCCAGCATTTT. Its protein product is CASSLQLGDQPQHF.

The chain employs TRBV6-5 and TRBJ2-1; no clear D gene. This CDR3 contains 16 residues. With 0 bases removed from V and 0 bases from J, the gap between germline ends came to 9 bases. Germline V gene sequence: CDR1 MNHEY, CDR2 SVGAGI. The CDR3 region is CASSYSLRNSYNEQFF. The CDR3 DNA follows: TGTGCCAGCAGTTACTCCCTCCGGAACTCCTACAATGAGCAGTTCTTC.